This TCR beta chain came from a study of blood T cell repertoires in COVID-19. Background on the study: Samples representing acute and convalescent COVID-19 were sourced from the United States, Italy and Spain.

This clone was seen once. The CDR3 loop spans 13 amino acids. The germline CDR1 and CDR2 sequences are MNHNY and SVGAGI (reference sequence). V was cut by 9 bases and J by 3 bases, with 14 bases left in between. The data were produced by immunoSEQ multiplex PCR, yet TCRdb's version contains in-frame clones alone and is incomplete. The data hold 150,000 or so clones, with 80% to 90% observed a single time. This TCR derives from a man aged 18 to 35 with COVID-19, enrolled during active disease. The gene calls are TRBV6-6 and TRBJ1-1; TRBD1 is a possible D gene (6 bases). Sequences were obtained from peripheral blood. The CDR3 DNA sequence: TGTGCCAGTTCAGGGGAGGGGGACACTGAAGCTTTCTTT. Its protein product is CASSGEGDTEAFF.